Below are 21 T cell receptor beta chains sequenced from a single sample in a study of T-cell reconstitution after alpha-beta-depleted transplantation in children (dated by TCRdb to the mid-2010s). Preparation of the library involved PCR. Sequencing instrument: Illumina HiSeq 2500. TCR libraries were prepared with molecular barcoding, using unique molecular identifiers to normalize TCRbeta repertoire quantification. Using fastp trimming at Q25 and MiXCR clonotype assembly, TCRdb reanalyzed the public sequencing data and kept in-frame beta chains. Duplicate CDR3 protein sequences are folded into a single record with the most common DNA and genes. The sample yields hundreds of thousands of distinct CDR3 sequences; around 14% were counted once. Together, the top ten hold 0.79% of the sample. Interpreted using the paper, the treatment or condition label stands for: allogeneic hematopoietic cell transplantation with graft depleted of TCRalphabeta T cells and CD19 B cells.

Sequences were derived from PBMCs, sampled before TCRalphabeta/CD19-depleted stem cell transplant. Receptors originate from a girl aged 2-15 years with congenital amegakaryocytic thrombocytopenia, due to receive a stem cell transplant.

This clonotype came up many times. The chain joins TRBV24-1 to TRBJ2-1, with 9 bases fitting TRBD1. There are 16 residues in the CDR3. Germline CDR1 is KGHDR and CDR2 is SFDVKD. Trimming removed 0 bases from V and 8 bases from J; junction bases left unmatched: 7. The CDR3, as DNA: TGTGCCACCAGTGATTTGCACCGGGACAGGGAACATGAGCAGTTCTTC. Amino acid sequence: CATSDLHRDREHEQFF.

This clonotype has at least ten counts. This chain uses TRBV27 with TRBJ2-2, with D perhaps matching TRBD1 (5 bases). Germline V gene lookup returns CDR1 MNHEY and CDR2 SMNVEV (reference sequence). The germline V and J ends were trimmed by 2 bases and 5 bases, with 6 bases remaining between them. The CDR3 is 13 amino acids. The CDR3 nucleotides read TGTGCCAGCAGTTTAAAGGGGACCGGGGAGCTGTTTTTT. The encoded protein is CASSLKGTGELFF.

The chain links TRBV10-3 to TRBJ2-7; the D is unclear. CDR1 and CDR2 from the germline V gene are ENHRY and SYGVKD. V was clipped by 2 bases and J by 3 bases, with 5 bases between them. This CDR3 spans 12 amino acids. The CDR3, as DNA: TGTGCCATCAGTGAGACTGACTACGAGCAGTACTTC. It encodes CAISETDYEQYF.

J is TRBJ2-1 and V is TRBV15; D gene uncertain. Deletions cut 5 bases from V and 5 bases from J, with 10 bases between. Germline V gene sequence: CDR1 LNHNV, CDR2 YYDKDF (reference sequence). The CDR3 consists of 13 residues. CDR3 residues: CATSGVRHNEQFF. Here the CDR3 DNA reads TGTGCCACCAGCGGCGTCAGGCACAATGAGCAGTTCTTC.

This clonotype has just a few counts. The chain links TRBV9 to TRBJ2-3, with 9 bases lining up with TRBD1. In germline, CDR1 is SGDLS, CDR2 YYNGEE. The CDR3 totals 18 residues. V dropped 4 bases and J dropped 0; count of bases not matched to a gene: 12. CDR3 region: CASSLDTGGFYSTDTQYF. DNA for the CDR3: TGTGCCAGCAGCTTAGACACAGGGGGCTTCTATAGCACAGATACGCAGTATTTT. Full variable domain (rest looked up from reference TRBV9 and TRBJ2-3): DSGVTQTPKHLITATGQRVTLRCSPRSGDLSVYWYQQSLDQGLQFLIQYYNGEERAKGNILERFSAQQFPDLHSELNLSSLELGDSALYFCASSLDTGGFYSTDTQYFGPGTRLTVL.

The chain has TRBV5-1 and TRBJ1-1; no clear D gene. Germline values: CDR1 SGHRS, CDR2 YFSETQ. The CDR3 extends over 13 amino acids. Trimming shortened V by 5 bases and J by 5 bases, and 13 bases separated the two germline ends. The CDR3 DNA reads as TGCGCCAGCAGGGTGGAAGAGGGTACTGAAGCTTTCTTT. Encoded protein: CASRVEEGTEAFF.

V is TRBV7-9 and J is TRBJ2-7; D may be TRBD1 or TRBD2 (5 bases each). Trimming shortened V by 4 bases and J by 4 bases, and 17 bases separated the two germline ends. Germline CDR1 reads SEHNR; CDR2 reads FQNEAQ (reference sequence). This CDR3 is built from 15 residues. CDR3 in amino acids: CASSSPGAVPYEQYF. As DNA, the CDR3 is TGTGCCAGCAGCTCCCCCGGGGCGGTGCCTTACGAGCAGTACTTC.

This clonotype was counted at least ten times. The chain recombines TRBV7-9 with TRBJ2-1; D not certain. V shed 1 base and J shed 7 bases, with 14 bases lying between them. CDR1 is SEHNR and CDR2 is FQNEAQ in the germline V gene (reference sequence). This CDR3 is 15 amino acids long. The CDR3 DNA sequence: TGTGCCAGCAGCTTAGGCCCGTGGTTAGCAAATGAGCAGTTCTTC. Amino acids: CASSLGPWLANEQFF.

With respect to this clonotype: One junction end does not reproduce the germline sequence, and a read error may be involved. The chain uses TRBV30 and TRBJ2-1, with 7 bases aligning to TRBD2. The CDR3 length is 14 residues. The germline V gene has CDR1 GTSNPN and CDR2 SVGIG (reference sequence). CDR3 sequence (DNA): TGTGCCTGGAGTTCCAAGCGGGGCTACAATGAGCCGTTCTTC. It specifies CAWSSKRGYNEPFF.

On this clonotype: With a much larger clone just one base away, this may be a read error. V and J are TRBV27 and TRBJ2-3; D unclear. Germline CDR1 and CDR2: MNHEY and SMNVEV (reference sequence). The CDR3 spans 16 residues. The CDR3, as DNA: TGTGCCAGCGGGGAAATAAGAAGCCTCTTCACAGATACGCAGTTTTTT. It codes for CASGEIRSLFTDTQFF.

In its sample, this clonotype was seen many times. The chain joins TRBV11-2 to TRBJ2-1; a weak D match, TRBD2 (6 bases). With 6 bases removed from V and 0 bases from J, the gap between germline ends came to 15 bases. The CDR3 is 16 residues long. The V gene's germline CDR1 is SGHAT and CDR2 FQNNGV. The CDR3 reads CASSRVAVLSYNEQFF. The CDR3 DNA sequence: TGTGCCAGCAGTCGAGTAGCGGTACTCTCCTACAATGAGCAGTTCTTC.

This clonotype was seen a handful of times. The V call is TRBV7-2, the J call TRBJ2-1; D uncertain. The CDR3 loop spans 13 amino acids. The ends were cut back, 2 bases at V and 6 bases at J, with 8 bases in the middle. From germline, CDR1 is SGHTA and CDR2 FQGNSA. The CDR3 loop reads CASSLFWSNEQFF. In nucleotides, the CDR3 is TGTGCCAGCAGCTTATTCTGGTCCAATGAGCAGTTCTTC.

In its sample, this clonotype was seen many times. The chain carries TRBV6-1 and TRBJ2-3, with TRBD1 matching 7 bases. Trimming removed 10 bases from V and 2 bases from J; junction bases left unmatched: 6. There are 13 residues in the CDR3. The germline gives CDR1 MNHNS, CDR2 SASEGT. The CDR3, as DNA: TGTGCCATCGGGGACAGCAACACAGATACGCAGTATTTT. It is translated as CAIGDSNTDTQYF.

This clonotype has at least ten counts. The rearrangement uses TRBV20-1 and TRBJ2-1; D is undetermined. CDR3 size: 14 residues. The V and J ends lost 3 bases and 3 bases respectively, with 12 bases between them. Germline CDR1 DFQATT, CDR2 SNEGSKA (reference sequence). The CDR3 here is CSASPGVIYNEQFF. In nucleotides, the CDR3 is TGCAGTGCTAGCCCGGGCGTTATCTACAATGAGCAGTTCTTC.

The CDR3 DNA follows: TGTGCCAGTAACGCGGGACAGGGTATCGCCTACAATGAGCAGTTCTTC. Amino acids: CASNAGQGIAYNEQFF. The chain employs TRBV19 and TRBJ2-1; 9 bases line up with TRBD1. This CDR3 is built from 16 residues. Trimming took 7 bases from V and 2 from J; bases not matched to a gene: 9. Germline values: CDR1 LNHDA, CDR2 SQIVND (reference sequence).

Only a few counts were recorded for this clonotype. The chain employs TRBV28 and TRBJ2-7; D might be TRBD1 (5 bases). V gave up 3 bases and J gave up 3 bases, with 9 bases separating them. Germline V CDR1 and CDR2: MDHEN, SYDVKM. The CDR3 extends over 13 amino acids. For the CDR3, the DNA is TGTGCCAGCAGTTTTGGGGCAGTCTACGAGCAGTACTTC. Amino acids: CASSFGAVYEQYF.

The sample holds many counts of this clonotype. This chain links TRBV5-1 with TRBJ2-7, with D possibly being TRBD1 (5 bases). The V gene lost 1 base and the J gene lost 5 bases, with 13 bases spanning the gap. Germline CDR1 SGHRS, CDR2 YFSETQ. The CDR3 is made up of 14 amino acids. The CDR3: CASSLRQGLDEQYF. The CDR3 region has the DNA TGCGCCAGCAGCTTGCGGCAGGGTCTTGACGAGCAGTACTTC. Variable domain in full (rest from reference TRBV5-1 and TRBJ2-7): KAGVTQTPRYLIKTRGQQVTLSCSPISGHRSVSWYQQTPGQGLQFLFEYFSETQRNKGNFPGRFSGRQFSNSRSEMNVSTLELGDSALYLCASSLRQGLDEQYFGPGTRLTVT.

A few counts support this clonotype. This sequence joins TRBV20-1 and TRBJ2-2; the match to TRBD1 covers 7 bases. The V and J ends lost 5 bases and 0 bases, in that order; junction bases with no gene match: 12. CDR3 length: 17 residues. Germline CDR1 reads DFQATT; CDR2 reads SNEGSKA (reference sequence). This CDR3 reads CSAGREWTGPNTGELFF. The CDR3 DNA reads as TGCAGTGCTGGACGAGAATGGACAGGTCCGAACACCGGGGAGCTGTTTTTT.

This clonotype was picked up many times. The chain has TRBV12-3 or TRBV12-4 and TRBJ2-1; TRBD2 matches 9 bases. This CDR3 is built from 14 residues. The junction had 8 bases not matched to a gene; V was cut back by 8 bases and J by 6 bases. CDR3 sequence: CASGSGTSINEQFF. The CDR3 nucleotides are TGTGCCAGCGGATCCGGGACTAGCATCAATGAGCAGTTCTTC.

This clonotype has ten or more counts. V usage is TRBV11-2 and J usage is TRBJ1-5, with no clear D. CDR3 length: 15 amino acids. Trimming took off 3 bases at V and 1 base at J, with 10 bases between the two ends. Germline V gene lookup returns CDR1 SGHAT and CDR2 FQNNGV. CDR3 in DNA: TGTGCCAGCAGCTTGGAGGGTTTGAGCAATCAGCCCCAGCATTTT. This sequence encodes CASSLEGLSNQPQHF.

In DNA, the CDR3 is TGTGCCAGCACCAACGGAAGGGGCCAAGAGACCCAGTACTTC. It encodes CASTNGRGQETQYF. The rearrangement uses TRBV28 and TRBJ2-5; a possible D gene is TRBD1 (5 bases). The germline V gene encodes CDR1 MDHEN and CDR2 SYDVKM. There are 14 residues in the CDR3. Trimming shortened V by 7 bases and J by 1 base, and 13 bases separated the two germline ends.